Listed below are T cell receptor beta chains from one sample, sequenced in a study of cytomegalovirus exposure and HLA in healthy donors. The table came from immunoSEQ multiplex PCR; TCRdb's copy has only in-frame clones and leaves some out. The top ten hold 2% to 2.5% of the sample, which has about 140,000 clones, 72% seen once. The sample comprised PBMCs. Receptors were obtained from a man aged 35-49 years in good health and CMV-seronegative. The CDR3 runs from the conserved cysteine through the conserved F or W. The order of the fields is clone size, V gene, J gene, D gene, CDR3 protein, CDR3 DNA. The D gene is left open where the match is weak. The size field is filled for only some rows; it gives once, few, many or a size class.

NA	TRBV5-6	TRBJ1-2	TRBD1	CASSLRTGGAEFDYGYTF	TGTGCCAGCAGCCTAAGGACAGGGGGCGCCGAGTTTGACTATGGCTACACCTTC
NA	TRBV5-1	TRBJ1-4	TRBD1	CASSLGQGIGEKLFF	TGCGCCAGCAGCTTGGGACAGGGTATTGGTGAAAAACTGTTTTTT
NA	TRBV7-9	TRBJ2-7	TRBD2	CASSSLAGGYEQYF	TGTGCCAGCAGCTCTTTAGCGGGGGGGTACGAGCAGTACTTC
NA	TRBV6-5	TRBJ1-1	NA	CASSYDRGTKTEAFF	TGTGCCAGCAGTTACGATCGGGGGACTAAGACTGAAGCTTTCTTT
once	TRBV9	TRBJ2-6	TRBD2	CASSSPGLADSANVLTF	TGTGCCAGCAGCTCTCCGGGACTAGCGGACTCAGCCAACGTCCTGACTTTC
NA	TRBV7-9	TRBJ2-1	NA	CASSLPGEQFF	TGTGCCAGCAGCTTACCAGGGGAGCAGTTCTTC
NA	TRBV6-6	TRBJ2-7	NA	CASSGTASSYEQYF	TGTGCCAGCAGTGGGACTGCTAGCTCCTACGAGCAGTACTTC
NA	TRBV7-9	TRBJ2-1	NA	CASSATGRRDEQFF	TGTGCCAGCAGCGCAACCGGGAGACGCGATGAGCAGTTCTTC
NA	TRBV11-2	TRBJ1-2	TRBD1	CASSAPSGGQEANYGYTF	TGTGCCAGCAGCGCCCCTAGTGGGGGACAGGAAGCTAACTATGGCTACACCTTC
few	TRBV6-5	TRBJ2-5	NA	CASSLTAKSATQYF	TGTGCCAGCAGTTTAACAGCTAAATCTGCGACCCAGTACTTC
NA	TRBV6-5	TRBJ1-2	TRBD1	CASSPGQENYGYTF	TGTGCCAGCAGCCCCGGACAGGAAAACTATGGCTACACCTTC
NA	TRBV25-1	TRBJ2-1	NA	CASKALSSYNEQFF	TGTGCCAGCAAAGCTTTGAGCTCCTACAATGAGCAGTTCTTC